The clone carrying this T cell receptor (beta chain) came up a few times. Combining a sample-barcoded 5' primer with a J-beta primer mix, a second PCR ran for roughly 7 to 12 cycles. TCRdb re-derived calls from the 5' RACE reads in MiXCR, one entry per CDR3 protein. The data contain more than 800,000 distinct CDR3 sequences, around 26% of them singletons. This record comes from a study of blood T cells in healthy people across ages. The CDR3 consists of 15 residues. From germline, CDR1 is LGHNA and CDR2 YSLEER. V lost 0 bases, J lost 3 bases, and 9 bases lay in between. The clonotype comes from a woman older than 75 in good health. The chain is built from TRBV4-3 and TRBJ1-3; TRBD1 might be the D (5 bases). The sequenced sample was blood. CDR3: CASSQDGGGGNTIYF. The DNA of the CDR3 is TGCGCCAGCAGCCAAGACGGGGGAGGTGGAAACACCATATATTTT.